Listed below are T cell receptor beta chains from one sample, sequenced in a study of T cells in Graves' hyperthyroidism and ophthalmopathy. TCRdb reprocessed the multiplex PCR reads with MiXCR, giving one entry per CDR3 protein. This sample has about 560,000 distinct CDR3 sequences, with 15% to 19% found just once. The sequenced sample consisted of blood. The receptors were sampled from a young woman with Graves' hyperthyroidism. CDR3s include the opening cysteine and the closing phenylalanine or tryptophan. Each record gives: CDR3 DNA, CDR3 protein, clone size, D gene, J gene, V gene. A D gene is named only where the DNA matches it firmly. The size entry is marked missing in some rows and otherwise reads once, few, many or a size class.

CDR3 DNA: TGTGCCAGCAGTGGACCGGGACAGGGGAGTCAAGCTTTCTTT
CDR3 protein: CASSGPGQGSQAFF
clone size: NA
D gene: TRBD1
J gene: TRBJ1-1
V gene: TRBV2

CDR3 DNA: TGTGCCAGCAGCCAACGCCCAGCTGGACCCTACGAGCAGTACTTC
CDR3 protein: CASSQRPAGPYEQYF
clone size: many
D gene: NA
J gene: TRBJ2-7
V gene: TRBV7-2

CDR3 DNA: TGTGCTAGTGGTCTAAGGCTAGCGGGAGTATCTGGTGAGCAGTTCTTC
CDR3 protein: CASGLRLAGVSGEQFF
clone size: many
D gene: TRBD2
J gene: TRBJ2-1
V gene: TRBV12-5

CDR3 DNA: TGTGCCAGCAGCCCCTCGGGACAGCCCACAGATACGCAGTATTTT
CDR3 protein: CASSPSGQPTDTQYF
clone size: many
D gene: TRBD1
J gene: TRBJ2-3
V gene: TRBV7-2

CDR3 DNA: TGTGCCAGCAGCTCGGTAGCGGGATACAATGAGCAGTTCTTC
CDR3 protein: CASSSVAGYNEQFF
clone size: NA
D gene: TRBD2
J gene: TRBJ2-1
V gene: TRBV7-2

CDR3 DNA: TGCGCCAGCAGCTTGGTCAGGCGACTAGCGGAGGCCTACAATGAGCAGTTCTTC
CDR3 protein: CASSLVRRLAEAYNEQFF
clone size: many
D gene: TRBD2
J gene: TRBJ2-1
V gene: TRBV5-1

CDR3 DNA: TGTGCCAGCAGTCCGACCGCAGGGCACTCTGGAAACACCATATATTTT
CDR3 protein: CASSPTAGHSGNTIYF
clone size: NA
D gene: NA
J gene: TRBJ1-3
V gene: TRBV12-3/TRBV12-4

CDR3 DNA: TGCGCCAGCAGCCAAGATCGAGCGGGAGTACGCTACGAGCAGTACTTC
CDR3 protein: CASSQDRAGVRYEQYF
clone size: NA
D gene: TRBD2
J gene: TRBJ2-7
V gene: TRBV4-1

CDR3 DNA: TGTGCCAGCAGCACCTCCGGGACTAGCGGGAACAATGAGCAGTTCTTC
CDR3 protein: CASSTSGTSGNNEQFF
clone size: NA
D gene: TRBD2
J gene: TRBJ2-1
V gene: TRBV7-3

CDR3 DNA: TGTGCCAGCAGCTTAACAGGGGACAATGAGCAGTTCTTC
CDR3 protein: CASSLTGDNEQFF
clone size: many
D gene: NA
J gene: TRBJ2-1
V gene: TRBV7-3